This T cell receptor (beta chain) was observed in a study of glioma-infiltrating T cells after dendritic cell vaccination. In the study overall: Patients received autologous tumor lysate-pulsed dendritic cell vaccination between the early 2000s and the early 2010s. Dendritic cells derived from monocytes and pulsed with autologous tumor lysate formed the vaccine. The study's findings and limits: No direct clonality-survival link was found; a diverse polyclonal response may matter.

The PCR used 60 V beta and 13 J beta primers. Assay used: immunoSEQ multiplex PCR; TCRdb lists only in-frame clones, some missing. The repertoire holds about 50,000 clones, with about 91% as singletons. Time point given: after dendritic cell vaccination, including at tumor progression/relapse. About this clone itself: The antigen is not known.

This CDR3 spans 14 amino acids. The J segment lost 6 bases and the V segment lost 5 bases, leaving 7 bases of the junction unmatched. In germline, CDR1 is KGHSH, CDR2 LQKENI. The starting material was blood, obtained after dendritic cell vaccination. The clonotype originates from a human donor with glioblastoma. The V and J genes are TRBV18 and TRBJ2-7; 10 bases line up with TRBD2. CDR3 amino acids: CASSTGTSASEQYF. The CDR3 coding sequence is TGTGCCAGCTCAACCGGGACTAGCGCCTCCGAGCAGTACTTC.